A single sample gave rise to the 30 T cell receptor beta chains below, sequenced in a study of CD8+ T cells in alopecia areata. Extraction and reverse transcription of RNA yielded cDNA as the sequencing template. Sequencing was performed with immunoSEQ multiplex PCR; in TCRdb, only in-frame clones are kept and a portion is missing. This table has about 250,000 clones, roughly 60% appearing once. This sample's treatment: oral pan-JAK inhibitor, 5-10 mg twice daily. The material was CD4+ T cells sorted from blood, obtained at roughly week 53, from a patient treated with tofacitinib. Receptors originate from a human donor with alopecia areata.

This clone has just a few counts. Other DNA sequences within the sample encode an identical CDR3. The rearrangement joins TRBV6-5 to TRBJ1-2; the D is unclear. Trimming cost V 4 bases and J 2 bases, with 8 bases left between them. The germline CDR1 and CDR2 sequences are MNHEY and SVGAGI. The CDR3 totals 13 residues. DNA for the CDR3: TGTGCCAGCAGTTTGGACGGCAACTATGGCTACACCTTC. Its translation is CASSLDGNYGYTF.

The J gene is TRBJ1-6, the V gene TRBV2; unclear D gene. Germline CDR1 is SNHLY and CDR2 is FYNNEI. Trimming took off 4 bases at V and 2 bases at J, with 9 bases between the two ends. The CDR3 consists of 15 residues. DNA for the CDR3: TGTGCCAGCAGTGCTGAGAGAACCTATAATTCACCCCTCCACTTT. This sequence encodes CASSAERTYNSPLHF.

This clone occurred a few times. The chain combines TRBV6-4 with TRBJ1-1; TRBD1 might be the D (5 bases). With 5 bases removed from V and 1 base from J, the gap between germline ends came to 11 bases. The V gene's germline CDR1 is MRHNA and CDR2 SNTAGT. This CDR3 is 14 amino acids long. This CDR3 reads CASSRDSRNTEAFF. CDR3 in DNA: TGTGCCAGCAGTCGGGACTCTCGGAACACTGAAGCTTTCTTT.

This clone was seen once. The chain links TRBV27 to TRBJ2-2, with 7 bases fitting TRBD1. The CDR3 length is 16 residues. V lost 9 bases to trimming and J lost 4 bases; unmatched junction nucleotides: 14. CDR1 and CDR2 from the germline V gene are MNHEY and SMNVEV (reference sequence). CDR3 coding DNA: TGTGCCAGTTCGAGACAGGGTTCAGGTTTCACCGGGGAGCTGTTTTTT. This sequence encodes CASSRQGSGFTGELFF.

The rearrangement uses TRBV30 and TRBJ1-3; D is unclear. The germline gives CDR1 GTSNPN, CDR2 SVGIG (reference sequence). Trimming stripped 6 bases from V and 0 bases from J, with 12 bases between. This CDR3 is built from 14 residues. DNA for the CDR3: TGTGCCTGTCCGCGGAGTAGCTCTGGAAACACCATATATTTT. Protein sequence: CACPRSSSGNTIYF.

The DNA for the CDR3 is TGTGCCTGGAGGGACAGCCCCTACGAGCAGTACTTC. Its translation is CAWRDSPYEQYF. The chain joins TRBV30 to TRBJ2-7; TRBD1 is a possible D gene (6 bases). V was shortened by 3 bases and J by 2 bases, with 8 bases between the two germline ends. The germline gives CDR1 GTSNPN, CDR2 SVGIG (reference sequence). The CDR3 runs to 12 residues.

V and J are TRBV29-1 and TRBJ1-2; D unclear. Germline V gene lookup returns CDR1 SQVTM and CDR2 ANQGSEA. Trimming left V 6 bases short and J 10 bases short, with 18 bases between. The CDR3 contains 12 residues. The CDR3 loop reads CSVSGELFDYTF. The CDR3 DNA reads TGCAGCGTCTCCGGCGAGTTGTTCGACTACACCTTC.

V and J are TRBV27 and TRBJ2-1; 9 bases line up with TRBD1. Per germline, CDR1 MNHEY and CDR2 SMNVEV (reference sequence). The CDR3 runs to 16 residues. The J segment lost 4 bases and the V segment lost 7 bases, leaving 11 bases of the junction unmatched. The chain's CDR3 is CASTNTGTGRYNEQFF. CDR3 in DNA: TGTGCCAGCACCAATACCGGGACAGGGAGGTACAATGAGCAGTTCTTC.

J is TRBJ2-7 and V is TRBV7-8; D perhaps matches TRBD2 (8 bases). The germline V gene encodes CDR1 SGHVS and CDR2 FQNEAQ. V was pared by 5 bases and J by 0 bases, with 17 bases between. CDR3 length: 16 amino acids. DNA for the CDR3: TGTGCCAGCAGCACCGGACTAGCAGGGGGCTCCTACGAGCAGTACTTC. Amino acids: CASSTGLAGGSYEQYF. Combining the CDR3 with reference TRBV7-8 and TRBJ2-7 gives the whole variable domain GAGVSQSPRYKVAKRGQDVALRCDPISGHVSLFWYQQALGQGPEFLTYFQNEAQLDKSGLPSDRFFAERPEGSVSTLKIQRTQQEDSAVYLCASSTGLAGGSYEQYFGPGTRLTVT.

This chain uses TRBV6-1 with TRBJ2-3; TRBD1 matches 10 bases. The germline V gene encodes CDR1 MNHNS and CDR2 SASEGT. The CDR3 has 17 residues. The junction had 13 bases not matched to a gene; V was cut back by 2 bases and J by 8 bases. The CDR3 bases are TGTGCCAGCAGTGAAAATCCGGGACAGGGGAGGTCAGGTACGCAGTATTTT. This gives the protein CASSENPGQGRSGTQYF.

J is TRBJ2-6 and V is TRBV19; no firm D call. This CDR3 spans 16 amino acids. The V end lost 4 bases, the J end lost 2 bases, and 12 bases lay between the germline ends. Germline V gene sequence: CDR1 LNHDA, CDR2 SQIVND (reference sequence). This CDR3 reads CASSTPVGTGANVLTF. In DNA form, the CDR3 reads TGTGCCAGTAGTACCCCCGTCGGTACTGGGGCCAACGTCCTGACTTTC. Full variable domain (outside the CDR3, taken from reference TRBV19 and TRBJ2-6): DGGITQSPKYLFRKEGQNVTLSCEQNLNHDAMYWYRQDPGQGLRLIYYSQIVNDFQKGDIAEGYSVSREKKESFPLTVTSAQKNPTAFYLCASSTPVGTGANVLTFGAGSRLTVL.

V and J are TRBV6-1 and TRBJ1-2, with D uncertain. Germline CDR1 reads MNHNS; CDR2 reads SASEGT. The CDR3 extends over 13 amino acids. V gave up 6 bases and J gave up 0 bases, with 8 bases separating them. In DNA, the CDR3 is TGTGCCAGCAGAGAGTTAGCTAACTATGGCTACACCTTC. It encodes CASRELANYGYTF.

This clone was detected only a few times. The chain joins TRBV5-1 to TRBJ2-5; TRBD2 agrees at 8 bases. There are 16 residues in the CDR3. V dropped 3 bases and J dropped 0; count of bases not matched to a gene: 7. Germline values: CDR1 SGHRS, CDR2 YFSETQ. The CDR3 DNA reads as TGCGCCAGCAGCTCGGGACTAGTGGGTTACCAAGAGACCCAGTACTTC. It translates to CASSSGLVGYQETQYF.

V and J are TRBV29-1 and TRBJ1-4, with 7 positions matching TRBD1. With V trimmed by 7 bases and J by 8 bases, 10 bases remained unmatched. Germline V gene data show CDR1 as SQVTM and CDR2 as ANQGSEA. This CDR3 comprises 13 residues. This chain's CDR3 is CSAAVQGGEKLFF. Here the CDR3 DNA reads TGCAGCGCCGCGGTCCAGGGGGGCGAAAAACTGTTTTTT.

V is TRBV6-6 and J is TRBJ1-2; D is possibly TRBD1 (5 bases). CDR1 and CDR2 from the germline V gene are MNHNY and SVGAGI (reference sequence). V lost 5 bases to trimming and J lost 8 bases, with 6 bases between them. This CDR3 is 10 amino acids long. The CDR3 DNA follows: TGTGCCAGCAGTCGACAGGGCTACACCTTC. Translating gives CASSRQGYTF.

The gene calls are TRBV30 and TRBJ2-3; possibly TRBD1 for D (6 bases). The CDR3 is 12 amino acids. V dropped 8 bases and J dropped 6 bases, with 15 bases sitting between them. Germline V gene sequence: CDR1 GTSNPN, CDR2 SVGIG (reference sequence). The CDR3 is CAGGQGKDTQYF. The CDR3 DNA reads as TGTGCCGGTGGCCAGGGGAAGGATACGCAGTATTTT.

This clone was counted only a few times. V gene TRBV29-1 combines with J gene TRBJ1-4; D might be TRBD1 (5 bases). The CDR3 is made up of 12 amino acids. The V end was cut by 6 bases, the J end by 6 bases, with 11 bases between. Germline loops: CDR1 SQVTM, CDR2 ANQGSEA. CDR3 protein: CSVLGGDEKLFF. Written as DNA, the CDR3 is TGCAGCGTGTTGGGGGGAGATGAAAAACTGTTTTTT.

The CDR3 region is CASSVGGQRGPYEQYF. In DNA form, the CDR3 reads TGTGCCAGCAGCGTAGGCGGACAAAGGGGCCCCTACGAGCAGTACTTC. The rearrangement uses TRBV9 and TRBJ2-7; tentative D call: TRBD1 (5 bases). This CDR3 comprises 16 residues. Trimming removed 0 bases from V and 2 bases from J, with 15 bases in between. CDR1 SGDLS and CDR2 YYNGEE come from the germline V gene.

V is TRBV2 and J is TRBJ1-5, with a possible D match to TRBD1 (6 bases). This CDR3 has 13 residues. Deletions cut 6 bases from V and 6 bases from J, with 12 bases between. Germline CDR1 reads SNHLY; CDR2 reads FYNNEI. CDR3 nucleotides: TGTGCCAGCAGCCCCGGAGGGGGTCAGCCCCAGCATTTT. Translating gives CASSPGGGQPQHF.

The J gene is TRBJ2-5, the V gene TRBV7-9; 11 nucleotides line up with TRBD2. The tail of the sequence fits TRBJ2-7 better, so the J call may be wrong. The CDR3 is 15 amino acids. Germline V gene lookup returns CDR1 SEHNR and CDR2 FQNEAQ (reference sequence). In DNA, the CDR3 is TGTGCCAGCAGCCGACTAGCGGGGTCTATCTACGAGCAGTACTTC. This codes for CASSRLAGSIYEQYF.

This rearrangement joins TRBV9 to TRBJ1-2; 7 positions agree with TRBD1. V lost 9 bases, J lost 2 bases, and 10 bases stayed unmatched. This CDR3 spans 14 amino acids. Looked up from germline, CDR1 is SGDLS and CDR2 is YYNGEE. Written as DNA, the CDR3 is TGTGCCACTACTCCGGGACAGTCCAACTATGGCTACACCTTC. This gives the protein CATTPGQSNYGYTF.

The V and J genes are TRBV7-9 and TRBJ1-5; tentatively, D is TRBD1 (6 bases). There are 16 residues in the CDR3. Germline V gene data show CDR1 as SEHNR and CDR2 as FQNEAQ (reference sequence). Trimming shortened V by 4 bases and J by 2 bases, and 15 bases separated the two germline ends. CDR3 loop: CASSSEGGSRNQPQHF. DNA of the CDR3: TGTGCCAGCAGCTCCGAGGGGGGATCTCGCAATCAGCCCCAGCATTTT.

V and J are TRBV25-1 and TRBJ2-5, with D possibly called TRBD1 or TRBD2 (6 bases each). The CDR3 contains 14 residues. The V end lost 5 bases, the J end lost 5 bases, and 15 bases lay between the germline ends. The germline CDR1 and CDR2 sequences are MGHDK and SYGVNS. CDR3 amino acids: CASSPAGGRETQYF. In DNA, the CDR3 is TGTGCCAGCAGTCCTGCCGGGGGCAGGGAGACCCAGTACTTC.

The chain couples TRBV29-1 to TRBJ1-2, with 7 bases identical to TRBD1. The CDR3 covers 12 residues. Germline assignment: CDR1 SQVTM and CDR2 ANQGSEA. V shed 5 bases, J shed 5 bases, and the junction held 5 bases outside the gene matches. The DNA of the CDR3 is TGCAGCGTTCATGGGACAGCTTATGGCTACACCTTC. As protein: CSVHGTAYGYTF.

This clone occurred a few times. This chain joins TRBV7-9 and TRBJ2-7; unclear D gene. The CDR3 contains 11 residues. CDR1 is SEHNR and CDR2 is FQNEAQ in the germline V gene (reference sequence). V was cut by 3 bases and J by 7 bases, with 7 bases left in between. The CDR3 loop reads CASSFSGEQYF. The CDR3 DNA sequence: TGTGCCAGCAGCTTTTCCGGGGAGCAGTACTTC.

The V and J genes are TRBV19 and TRBJ2-5; tentatively, D is TRBD2 (6 bases). This CDR3 is 13 amino acids long. CDR1 LNHDA and CDR2 SQIVND come from the germline V gene (reference sequence). Trimming left V 7 bases short and J 4 bases short, with 13 bases between. The CDR3 DNA is TGTGCCAGTACCTTCCTGGGGGGAGAGACCCAGTACTTC. Amino acids: CASTFLGGETQYF.

On this clone: Within the sample, other DNA sequences also encode this same CDR3. The rearrangement uses TRBV5-1 and TRBJ2-5; D remains ambiguous. Trimming took off 0 bases at V and 4 bases at J, with 7 bases between the two ends. Germline V gives CDR1 SGHRS, CDR2 YFSETQ. This CDR3 contains 13 residues. The CDR3 DNA is TGCGCCAGCAGCTTGGATCCCCGAGAGACCCAGTACTTC. Protein: CASSLDPRETQYF.

Notes on this clone: The germline gene is not matched at one end of the junction; a read error may be the cause. The CDR3 DNA sequence: TGTGCCAGCGGAGGGACTCGTTTGGACTTC. Translating gives CASGGTRLDF. The gene calls are TRBV13 and TRBJ2-5, with TRBD2 as a possible D gene (6 bases). This CDR3 contains 10 residues. Germline CDR1 PRHDT, CDR2 FYEKMQ (reference sequence).

This clone was counted between two and nine times. The rearrangement joins TRBV30 to TRBJ1-2; no reliable D call. V was cut by 5 bases and J by 6 bases, with 16 bases left in between. Germline loops: CDR1 GTSNPN, CDR2 SVGIG (reference sequence). This CDR3 has 13 amino acids. In DNA, the CDR3 is TGTGCCTGGGGGAGACCGCTTCTGGATGGCTACACCTTC. Protein sequence: CAWGRPLLDGYTF.

This CDR3 reads CASSLAVSGEQFF. CDR3 bases: TGTGCCAGCAGCTTGGCCGTTAGCGGAGAGCAGTTCTTC. This sequence joins TRBV5-6 and TRBJ2-1; D perhaps matches TRBD2 (6 bases). CDR1 SGHDT and CDR2 YYEEEE come from the germline V gene. V gave up 0 bases and J gave up 10 bases, with 11 bases separating them. The CDR3 extends over 13 amino acids. Full variable domain (rest looked up from reference TRBV5-6 and TRBJ2-1): DAGVTQSPTHLIKTRGQQVTLRCSPKSGHDTVSWYQQALGQGPQFIFQYYEEEERQRGNFPDRFSGHQFPNYSSELNVNALLLGDSALYLCASSLAVSGEQFFGPGTRLTVL.